This T cell receptor beta chain comes out of a study of T cells in Graves' hyperthyroidism and ophthalmopathy. Fresh peripheral blood, under 13 ml, was the source of the PBMCs. It was RNA transcripts that yielded the amplified TCR beta CDR3 regions. The HTBI set primed first-round TCR CDR3 RT-PCR. Each CDR3 protein gets one entry after TCRdb re-called the multiplex PCR reads with MiXCR. The table has hundreds of thousands of distinct CDR3 sequences, less than 25% seen once. The CDR3 length is 16 residues. V was pared by 0 bases and J by 2 bases, with 10 bases between. Germline values: CDR1 MNHEY, CDR2 SMNVEV (reference sequence).

The chain couples TRBV27 to TRBJ2-2, with a weak D call TRBD2 (5 bases). Sequences were obtained from blood. The clonotype originates from a young man with Graves' ophthalmopathy. CDR3: CASSLSGRTNTGELFF. In DNA form, the CDR3 reads TGTGCCAGCAGTTTATCGGGGAGAACTAACACCGGGGAGCTGTTTTTT.